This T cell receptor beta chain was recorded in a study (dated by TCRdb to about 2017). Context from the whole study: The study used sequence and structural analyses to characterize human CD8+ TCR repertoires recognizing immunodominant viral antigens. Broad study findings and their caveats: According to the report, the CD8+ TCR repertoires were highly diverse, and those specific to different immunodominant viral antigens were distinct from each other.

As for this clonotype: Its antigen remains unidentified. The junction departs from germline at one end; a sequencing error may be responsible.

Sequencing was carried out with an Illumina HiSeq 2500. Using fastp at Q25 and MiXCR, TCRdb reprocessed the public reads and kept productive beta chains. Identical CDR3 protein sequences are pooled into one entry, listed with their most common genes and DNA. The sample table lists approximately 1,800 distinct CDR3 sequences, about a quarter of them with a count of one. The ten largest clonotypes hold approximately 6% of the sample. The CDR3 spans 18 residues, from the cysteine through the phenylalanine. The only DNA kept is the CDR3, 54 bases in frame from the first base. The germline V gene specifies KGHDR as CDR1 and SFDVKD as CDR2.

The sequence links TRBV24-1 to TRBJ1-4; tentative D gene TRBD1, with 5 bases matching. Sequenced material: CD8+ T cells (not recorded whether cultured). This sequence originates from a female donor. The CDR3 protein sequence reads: CATSDLNTGRTTNENLFF. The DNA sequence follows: TGTGCCACCAGTGATTTAAATACGGGACGGACGACTAATGAAAACCTGTTTTTT.